The 12 T cell receptor beta chains given below trace back to one sample, sequenced in a study of blood T cell repertoires in COVID-19. Here immunoSEQ multiplex PCR was the method, and the copy in TCRdb shows in-frame clones only, minus some. This sample carries 300,000 or so clones, around four fifths of them seen once, and the ten largest clones take 0.95% to 1.5%. Sample: peripheral blood. These receptors all stem from a woman aged 50 to 65 with acute or convalescent COVID-19.

The chain has TRBV30 and TRBJ2-3; TRBD2 matches at 11 bases. The trim removed 4 bases at V and 1 base at J, leaving 10 bases unmatched. CDR1 and CDR2 from the germline V gene are GTSNPN and SVGIG (reference sequence). CDR3 length equals 17 residues. The CDR3 reads CAWTKGLTSGGTDTQYF. CDR3 sequence (DNA): TGTGCCTGGACCAAGGGGCTGACTAGCGGGGGCACAGATACGCAGTATTTT.

On this clone itself: Because the CDR3's place on the DNA is in doubt, the DNA is left out and the CDR3 is given as listed by TCRdb. The V gene is TRBV5-6, the J gene TRBJ1-1; the table calls TRBD1, which could not be checked here. The CDR3 extends over 12 residues, inclusive of both ends. The germline V gene encodes CDR1 SGHDT and CDR2 YYEEEE. This CDR3 reads CASSFGTGNRFF.

This clone turned up a few times. The chain employs TRBV7-2 and TRBJ2-3; D is unclear. V shed 5 bases and J shed 2 bases, with 11 bases lying between them. The CDR3 has 14 amino acids. Germline values: CDR1 SGHTA, CDR2 FQGNSA. As DNA, the CDR3 is TGTGCCAGCAGCCCATTAGAAACCACAGATACGCAGTATTTT. Protein sequence: CASSPLETTDTQYF.

The chain uses TRBV6-4 and TRBJ2-1, with D uncertain. V was trimmed by 11 bases and J by 3 bases, leaving 14 bases between them. CDR3 length: 13 amino acids. Germline lookup yields CDR1 MRHNA and CDR2 SNTAGT. For the CDR3, the DNA is TGTGCCTCCTCCCGGCAGCGCTACAATGAGCAGTTCTTC. It specifies CASSRQRYNEQFF.

V usage is TRBV7-2 and J usage is TRBJ2-5; TRBD2 matches 10 bases. This CDR3 is 16 amino acids long. V shed 2 bases, J shed 2 bases, and the junction held 5 bases outside the gene matches. Germline values: CDR1 SGHTA, CDR2 FQGNSA. The CDR3 DNA sequence: TGTGCCAGCAGCTTAAGCGGGGGGGCTGGGCAAGAGACCCAGTACTTC. It specifies CASSLSGGAGQETQYF.

The rearrangement links TRBV24-1 to TRBJ1-4; perhaps TRBD1 as D (5 bases). CDR3 length: 16 amino acids. Germline V gene sequence: CDR1 KGHDR, CDR2 SFDVKD. Trimming removed 3 bases at V and 8 bases at J, with 18 bases between. CDR3 sequence (DNA): TGTGCCACCAGTGATCCCCCGGGCCAGGGTGTGGAAAAACTGTTTTTT. Protein sequence: CATSDPPGQGVEKLFF.

V gene TRBV19 combines with J gene TRBJ1-5, with TRBD1 matching over 7 bases. The J segment lost 1 base and the V segment lost 7 bases, leaving 16 bases of the junction unmatched. The germline CDR1 and CDR2 sequences are LNHDA and SQIVND (reference sequence). The CDR3 length is 18 residues. CDR3: CASKENIWDSASNQPQHF. CDR3 coding DNA: TGTGCCAGTAAGGAAAACATTTGGGACAGCGCAAGCAATCAGCCCCAGCATTTT.

The chain is built from TRBV5-5 and TRBJ2-7; D not resolved. Trimming cost V 1 base and J 0 bases, with 8 bases left between them. The CDR3 contains 14 residues. CDR1 is SGHKS and CDR2 is YYEKEE in the germline V gene (reference sequence). CDR3 protein: CASSLNDNSYEQYF. The CDR3 DNA reads as TGTGCCAGCAGCTTGAACGACAACTCCTACGAGCAGTACTTC.

A few counts support this clone. J is TRBJ2-2 and V is TRBV2; no definite D call. CDR3 size: 12 residues. Germline V gene lookup returns CDR1 SNHLY and CDR2 FYNNEI. The germline V and J ends were trimmed by 4 bases and 7 bases, with 7 bases remaining between them. In DNA, the CDR3 is TGTGCCAGCAGTGTGGAGCACGGGGAGCTGTTTTTT. Its protein is CASSVEHGELFF.

The chain couples TRBV7-2 to TRBJ1-6; D uncertain. From germline, CDR1 is SGHTA and CDR2 FQGNSA. V gave up 9 bases and J gave up 5 bases, with 17 bases separating them. The CDR3 length is 15 residues. The CDR3 bases are TGTGCCAGTACCCTTTCCTACGGGGATAATTCACCCCTCCACTTT. Protein: CASTLSYGDNSPLHF.

This chain uses TRBV7-2 with TRBJ1-3, with D maybe TRBD1 (6 bases). This CDR3 has 14 amino acids. With 8 bases removed from V and 4 bases from J, the gap between germline ends came to 15 bases. Germline V gene sequence: CDR1 SGHTA, CDR2 FQGNSA. The CDR3 region is CASGRGFSGNTIYF. CDR3 DNA sequence: TGTGCCAGCGGCAGGGGATTTTCGGGAAACACCATATATTTT.

The chain joins TRBV6-6 to TRBJ1-2; 8 bases map to TRBD1. The J segment lost 3 bases and the V segment lost 6 bases, leaving 9 bases of the junction unmatched. The CDR3 is 15 residues long. Germline-derived CDR1 and CDR2 are MNHNY and SVGAGI (reference sequence). The CDR3 DNA follows: TGTGCCAGCAGACAAGGACAGGGTGGGGACTATGGCTACACCTTC. It encodes CASRQGQGGDYGYTF.